Given below is one T cell receptor beta chain in context. TCRdb keeps only in-frame clones here, not all; method: immunoSEQ multiplex PCR. Among 300,000 or so clones listed, 88% were seen once. The data were taken from a study of cytomegalovirus exposure and HLA in healthy donors. Germline V lookup: CDR1 SGHRS, CDR2 YFSETQ. V was shortened by 3 bases and J by 2 bases, with 17 bases between the two germline ends. The CDR3 totals 16 residues. This chain links TRBV5-1 with TRBJ2-5, with D maybe TRBD2 (6 bases). The sequenced material came from PBMCs. The source is a young man in good health and CMV-seronegative. The CDR3 DNA sequence: TGCGCCAGCAGCTCCGGGACTCCCACGCCGCAAGAGACCCAGTACTTC. Amino acid sequence: CASSSGTPTPQETQYF.